This is a list of T cell receptor beta chains from one sample in a study of cytomegalovirus exposure and HLA in healthy donors. This table comes from immunoSEQ multiplex PCR, and its TCRdb copy is limited to in-frame clones, with some not included. The sample shows some 140,000 clones, approximately 74% of them seen only once. Sequencing input: PBMCs. Receptors originate from a man aged 25-40 years in good health and CMV-seronegative. Both conserved end residues are part of each CDR3. The D gene is left open where the match is weak. Size is stated for part of the rows, as once, few or many counts, or as a class when the clone is expanded.

TGTGCCAGTAGATTGGACTCTGAAGCTTTCTTT	CASRLDSEAFF	-	TRBV19	-	TRBJ1-1
TGTTCCAGCAGCCTCACCGGGGGGGCCTCGGGCGGGGAGCTGTTTTTT	CSSSLTGGASGGELFF	few	TRBV7-9	TRBD2	TRBJ2-2
TGTGCCAGCAGCCGAGGTCCCAATGAGCAGTTCTTC	CASSRGPNEQFF	-	TRBV7-9	-	TRBJ2-1
TGTGCCAGCAGCGTCAGGGGGCTGGATGAAAAACTGTTTTTT	CASSVRGLDEKLFF	-	TRBV5-6	TRBD1	TRBJ1-4
TGTGCCAGCAGCTTAAGCGGGGGCAATGAGCAGTTCTTC	CASSLSGGNEQFF	-	TRBV7-2	TRBD2	TRBJ2-1
TGTGCCAGCAGCTTACCTGCCGGGACAGGGTCAGGCGGCTACACCTTC	CASSLPAGTGSGGYTF	-	TRBV5-6	TRBD1	TRBJ1-2
TGTGCCAGCAGAGCTCTGGGGCAGGGCGTAGATACGCAGTATTTT	CASRALGQGVDTQYF	-	TRBV6-1	-	TRBJ2-3
TGCAGCGACAGAACAGGGAGCACTGAAGCTTTCTTT	CSDRTGSTEAFF	-	TRBV29-1	-	TRBJ1-1
TGCGCCAGCAGCCCAAGTGGCGGGGATTCACCCCTCCACTTT	CASSPSGGDSPLHF	-	TRBV5-1	-	TRBJ1-6
TGTGCCAGCAGACGCACTAGCGGGGGGTTGTACAATGAGCAGTTCTTC	CASRRTSGGLYNEQFF	-	TRBV7-8	TRBD2	TRBJ2-1
TGTGCCAGCAGTCCCTCAGCGGCTCCCACTGAAGCTTTCTTT	CASSPSAAPTEAFF	-	TRBV27	-	TRBJ1-1
TGCAGCGCTCGACCAACAGGGCAAAGGGGTGCTTTCTTT	CSARPTGQRGAFF	-	TRBV29-1	-	TRBJ1-1
TGTGCCAGCAGCCGGGGGATGACAGGGTCCGACGAGCAGTACTTC	CASSRGMTGSDEQYF	-	TRBV5-4	-	TRBJ2-7
TGTGCCATCAGGGGGAGCACCGGGGAGCTGTTTTTT	CAIRGSTGELFF	-	TRBV10-3	-	TRBJ2-2
TGTGCCAGCAGCCCGGTACTAGCGGGGCACAGGAGCTCCTACAATGAGCAGTTCTTC	CASSPVLAGHRSSYNEQFF	-	TRBV7-9	TRBD2	TRBJ2-1
TGTGCCTGGAGACAGACACCGGATCAAGAGACCCAGTACTTC	CAWRQTPDQETQYF	-	TRBV30	-	TRBJ2-5
TGCAGCGTTTTGAGGGAAATCCCAGATACGCAGTATTTT	CSVLREIPDTQYF	-	TRBV29-1	-	TRBJ2-3
TGTGCCAGCAGCCCCGACAGCGGGTATGGCTACACCTTC	CASSPDSGYGYTF	-	TRBV7-8	-	TRBJ1-2
TGTGCCAGCAGCCAAGACACAGGTTTAATACATGAGCAGTTCTTC	CASSQDTGLIHEQFF	-	TRBV14	-	TRBJ2-1
TGTGCCAGCAGCCCGAGGACTAGCAGGCGGGATACGCAGTATTTT	CASSPRTSRRDTQYF	-	TRBV7-8	TRBD2	TRBJ2-3
TGTGCCAGCAGTTTCCGGACTAGCGGGGGCGGGACGCAGTATTTT	CASSFRTSGGGTQYF	-	TRBV27	TRBD2	TRBJ2-3
TGTGCCAGCAGCTACAACAGCCAGAACACTGAAGCTTTCTTT	CASSYNSQNTEAFF	-	TRBV7-2	-	TRBJ1-1
TGTGCCACCAGCAGAGATAAGGGGGCTTACTATGGCTACACCTTC	CATSRDKGAYYGYTF	-	TRBV15	TRBD1	TRBJ1-2
TGTGCCAGCAGTTTCGATGAGGGACAGGGAGGATACGAGCAGTACTTC	CASSFDEGQGGYEQYF	-	TRBV28	TRBD1	TRBJ2-7
TGTGCCAGCAGCTTCAGACAGCATGAAGCTTTCTTT	CASSFRQHEAFF	-	TRBV7-9	-	TRBJ1-1
TGTGCCAGCAGCGTAGGAGATAGCAATCAGCCCCAGCATTTT	CASSVGDSNQPQHF	-	TRBV9	-	TRBJ1-5
TGTGCCGCCGGGAGACAGGGATATGGAAACACCATATATTTT	CAAGRQGYGNTIYF	-	TRBV5-4	TRBD1	TRBJ1-3
TGTGCTAGCAGTTCAAGCCGGAGGGAGACCCAGTACTTC	CASSSSRRETQYF	-	TRBV7-7	-	TRBJ2-5